Following are 18 T cell receptor beta chains from one sample sequenced in a study of cytomegalovirus exposure and HLA in healthy donors. PCR primers comprised 60 Vbeta and 13 Jbeta primers. Profiled with immunoSEQ multiplex PCR; TCRdb holds only in-frame clones, not every one. The repertoire holds approximately 78,000 clones, 66% seen once, with less than 25% in the top ten. Source material: PBMCs. These receptors all come from a man aged 35-49 years in good health and CMV-seropositive.

Here the CDR3 reads CASSLSFSRQHSFF. The DNA of the CDR3 is TGTGCCAGCAGCTTGTCTTTCTCGAGACAGCACTCTTTCTTT. J is TRBJ1-1 and V is TRBV5-4, with a possible D match to TRBD1 (5 bases). CDR3 size: 14 residues. V was trimmed by 1 base and J by 12 bases, leaving 19 bases between them. The germline V gene has CDR1 SGHNT and CDR2 YYREEE (reference sequence).

The CDR3 DNA follows: TGTGCCAGCTGCAAAACAGACAATGAGCAGTTCTTC. Its protein product is CASCKTDNEQFF. The V and J genes are TRBV2 and TRBJ2-1; D ambiguous. Germline lookup yields CDR1 SNHLY and CDR2 FYNNEI. The CDR3 consists of 12 residues. The V end lost 8 bases, the J end lost 5 bases, and 10 bases lay between the germline ends.

This clone was recorded once. V is TRBV9 and J is TRBJ2-5, with 12 bases that match TRBD2. V shed 4 bases, J shed 5 bases, and the junction held 15 bases outside the gene matches. Germline V lookup: CDR1 SGDLS, CDR2 YYNGEE. This CDR3 has 18 amino acids. As DNA, the CDR3 is TGTGCCAGCAGCCCCCTCGCTAGCGGGGGGGCCTCGGGGGAGACCCAGTACTTC. Amino acids: CASSPLASGGASGETQYF.

This rearrangement joins TRBV7-9 to TRBJ1-6; D remains unclear. The V and J ends lost 5 bases and 0 bases respectively, with 8 bases between them. The CDR3 covers 15 residues. Germline values: CDR1 SEHNR, CDR2 FQNEAQ (reference sequence). CDR3 bases: TGTGCCAGCAGCCCGCTCGGCTCCTATAATTCACCCCTCCACTTT. It specifies CASSPLGSYNSPLHF.

This clone showed up just a few times. This chain links TRBV14 with TRBJ2-3, with TRBD1 matching 7 bases. The CDR3 totals 15 residues. CDR1 is SGHDN, CDR2 FVKESK, per germline. With 5 bases clipped from V and 0 bases from J, the junction kept 5 bases outside the gene matches. The CDR3: CASSKRTGSTDTQYF. The CDR3 DNA is TGTGCCAGCAGCAAGCGGACAGGCAGCACAGATACGCAGTATTTT.

This clone turned up a few times. Other DNA sequences in the same sample also yield this CDR3. The V gene is TRBV11-3, the J gene TRBJ2-7, with D perhaps matching TRBD2 (7 bases). The V end lost 9 bases, the J end lost 4 bases, and 22 bases lay between the germline ends. Germline V lookup: CDR1 SGHNT, CDR2 YENEEA. The CDR3 sequence is 15 residues long. As DNA, the CDR3 is TGTGCCAGTAGCCAGAGGGGGAGGGCGGCATACGAGCAGTACTTC. Translated: CASSQRGRAAYEQYF.

This sequence joins TRBV29-1 and TRBJ2-7; 7 bases match TRBD1. V gave up 7 bases and J gave up 3 bases; unmatched junction bases: 3. This CDR3 comprises 11 residues. Germline V CDR1 and CDR2: SQVTM, ANQGSEA. CDR3 bases: TGCAGCGCCGGACAGGTCTACGAGCAGTACTTC. Protein: CSAGQVYEQYF.

This chain uses TRBV6-4 with TRBJ2-2; tentative D call: TRBD2 (7 bases). This CDR3 spans 16 amino acids. Germline V lookup: CDR1 MRHNA, CDR2 SNTAGT. V was clipped by 3 bases and J by 5 bases, with 16 bases between them. The CDR3 bases are TGTGCCAGCAGTGAAAACGCGGGGGCCGGGACCGGGGAGCTGTTTTTT. This translates into CASSENAGAGTGELFF.

The CDR3 reads CASNHDREIYEQYF. The CDR3 nucleotides are TGTGCCAGCAACCACGACAGGGAAATTTACGAGCAGTACTTC. The chain carries TRBV7-9 and TRBJ2-7, with 7 bases aligning to TRBD1. This CDR3 region has 14 residues. The germline V gene has CDR1 SEHNR and CDR2 FQNEAQ (reference sequence). V lost 7 bases, J lost 4 bases, and 10 bases stayed unmatched.

This clone showed up just once. CDR3 residues: CASRPRAGSTDTQYF. The CDR3 coding sequence is TGTGCCAGCAGACCCAGAGCGGGGAGCACAGATACGCAGTATTTT. The chain joins TRBV2 to TRBJ2-3, with 7 nucleotides matching TRBD2. J lost 0 bases, V lost 6 bases, and 6 bases had no gene match. This CDR3 is 15 amino acids long. Germline CDR1 reads SNHLY; CDR2 reads FYNNEI.

This chain links TRBV5-6 with TRBJ1-2; TRBD1 agrees at 7 bases. The CDR3 has 12 residues. From germline, CDR1 is SGHDT and CDR2 YYEEEE. V gave up 1 base and J gave up 8 bases; unmatched junction bases: 2. The CDR3 DNA sequence: TGTGCCAGCAGCTTGTTAGGGGGCGGCTACACCTTC. It encodes CASSLLGGGYTF.

Notes on this clone: A junction boundary mismatches the germline segment, possibly from a read error. The chain has TRBV7-7 and TRBJ2-6; a weak D match, TRBD1 (6 bases). The CDR3 has 18 residues. The germline V gene encodes CDR1 SSHAT and CDR2 FNYEAQ (reference sequence). The CDR3 region has the DNA TGTGCTAGCAGCTCTGCAAGGGACACTCTCTCTGGGGCCAACGTCCTGACTTTC. Encoded protein: CASSSARDTLSGANVLTF.

This chain connects TRBV7-2 to TRBJ2-1; D is uncertain. Between the trimmed V and J ends, which lost 5 bases and 5 bases, there was a span of 16 bases. Germline V gives CDR1 SGHTA, CDR2 FQGNSA. The CDR3 totals 15 residues. Here the CDR3 DNA reads TGTGCCAGCAGCCCCCATTTAAGCGCGGACAATGAGCAGTTCTTC. It codes for CASSPHLSADNEQFF.

The rearrangement links TRBV5-1 to TRBJ2-7; 7 bases match TRBD2. Germline V lookup: CDR1 SGHRS, CDR2 YFSETQ. The junction had 5 bases not matched to a gene; V was cut back by 3 bases and J by 5 bases. This CDR3 is built from 13 residues. The CDR3 bases are TGCGCCAGCAGCTACGGGGGGACTAACGAGCAGTACTTC. Encoded protein: CASSYGGTNEQYF.

This rearrangement joins TRBV7-9 to TRBJ2-5, with 7 bases aligning to TRBD1. Germline V gene lookup returns CDR1 SEHNR and CDR2 FQNEAQ (reference sequence). With V trimmed by 2 bases and J by 2 bases, 5 bases remained unmatched. This CDR3 contains 15 residues. CDR3 in amino acids: CASSLTGRGQETQYF. CDR3 sequence (DNA): TGTGCCAGCAGCTTAACAGGCAGGGGGCAAGAGACCCAGTACTTC.

This clone was observed a handful of times. V gene TRBV2 combines with J gene TRBJ1-6; D uncertain. The V gene's germline CDR1 is SNHLY and CDR2 FYNNEI. The V and J ends lost 8 bases and 7 bases respectively, with 21 bases between them. The CDR3 contains 16 residues. The CDR3 nucleotides read TGTGCCAGCTCAACAAGCGGAGGGCCTGGGAATTCACCCCTCCACTTT. Amino acid sequence: CASSTSGGPGNSPLHF.

This chain connects TRBV5-1 to TRBJ1-2, with D possibly being TRBD1 (5 bases). Trimming removed 0 bases at V and 10 bases at J, with 10 bases between. Germline values: CDR1 SGHRS, CDR2 YFSETQ. The CDR3 consists of 12 residues. This CDR3 reads CASSLGQGHYTF. The DNA for the CDR3 is TGCGCCAGCAGCTTGGGGCAGGGCCACTACACCTTC.

The CDR3 coding sequence is TGTGCCAGCAGCTTGGACAGGGTTCAGCCCCAGCATTTT. This codes for CASSLDRVQPQHF. The chain has TRBV28 and TRBJ1-5, with 8 bases aligning to TRBD1. This CDR3 contains 13 residues. Germline trimming cut 6 bases from V and 6 bases from J; bases unmatched to any gene: 4. Per germline, CDR1 MDHEN and CDR2 SYDVKM.